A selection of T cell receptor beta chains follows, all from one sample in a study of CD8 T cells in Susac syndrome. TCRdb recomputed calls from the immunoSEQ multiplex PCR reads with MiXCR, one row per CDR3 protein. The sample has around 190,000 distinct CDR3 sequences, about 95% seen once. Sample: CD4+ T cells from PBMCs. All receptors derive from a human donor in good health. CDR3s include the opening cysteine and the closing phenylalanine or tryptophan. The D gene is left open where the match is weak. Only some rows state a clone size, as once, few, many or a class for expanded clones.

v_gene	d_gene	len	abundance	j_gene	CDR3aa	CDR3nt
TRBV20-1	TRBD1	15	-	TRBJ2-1	CSARELTGINNEQFF	TGCAGTGCTAGAGAATTGACAGGGATCAACAATGAGCAGTTCTTC
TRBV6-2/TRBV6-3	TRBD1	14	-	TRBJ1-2	CASRWTGTNYGYTF	TGTGCCAGCAGATGGACAGGGACTAACTATGGCTACACCTTC
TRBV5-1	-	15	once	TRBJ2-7	CASSPRETADYEQYF	TGCGCCAGCAGCCCCAGGGAGACAGCGGACTACGAGCAGTACTTC
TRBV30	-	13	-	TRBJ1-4	CAWNPLPREKLFF	TGTGCCTGGAACCCCCTCCCGAGGGAAAAACTGTTTTTT
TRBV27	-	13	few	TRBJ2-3	CASSFGGTDTQYF	TGTGCCAGCAGTTTTGGAGGCACAGATACGCAGTATTTT
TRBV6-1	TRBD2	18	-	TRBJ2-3	CASRTGTSGRRGADTQYF	TGTGCCAGCAGAACCGGGACTAGCGGGAGGAGAGGCGCAGATACGCAGTATTTT
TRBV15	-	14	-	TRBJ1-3	CATSQGVSGNTIYF	TGTGCCACCAGCCAAGGAGTCTCTGGAAACACCATATATTTT
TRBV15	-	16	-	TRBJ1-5	CATSRGAGPGNQPQHF	TGTGCCACCAGCAGAGGTGCCGGGCCAGGCAATCAGCCCCAGCATTTT
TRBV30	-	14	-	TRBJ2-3	CAWSDFRSTDTQYF	TGTGCCTGGAGTGATTTTCGAAGCACAGATACGCAGTATTTT
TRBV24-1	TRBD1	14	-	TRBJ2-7	CATSGGQGTHEQYF	TGTGCCACCAGTGGCGGACAGGGGACCCACGAGCAGTACTTC
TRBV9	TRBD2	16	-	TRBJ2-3	CASSGDAGGPTDTQYF	TGTGCCAGCAGCGGAGACGCGGGAGGGCCCACAGATACGCAGTATTTT
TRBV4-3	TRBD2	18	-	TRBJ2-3	CASSQKLAGVGSTDTQYF	TGCGCCAGCAGCCAGAAACTAGCGGGAGTAGGGAGCACAGATACGCAGTATTTT
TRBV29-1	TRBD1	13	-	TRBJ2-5	CSVATGGEETQYF	TGCAGCGTCGCTACAGGGGGCGAAGAGACCCAGTACTTC
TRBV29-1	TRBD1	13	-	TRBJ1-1	CSGRRQGVPEAFF	TGCAGCGGGCGAAGACAGGGAGTACCTGAAGCTTTCTTT
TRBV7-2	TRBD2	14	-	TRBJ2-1	CASIVAGGLSEQFF	TGTGCCAGCATCGTAGCGGGAGGGCTGAGTGAGCAGTTCTTC
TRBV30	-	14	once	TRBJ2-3	CAWKRRLDTDTQYF	TGTGCCTGGAAACGGCGTCTTGACACAGATACGCAGTATTTT
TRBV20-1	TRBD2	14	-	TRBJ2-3	CSARPSGRSDTQYF	TGCAGTGCTAGGCCCAGCGGGAGGTCAGATACGCAGTATTTT
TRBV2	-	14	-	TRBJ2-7	CASSRNVDSYEQYF	TGTGCCAGCAGTCGGAACGTGGACTCCTACGAGCAGTACTTC
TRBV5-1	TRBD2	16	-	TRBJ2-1	CASSFRTSGAYNEQFF	TGCGCCAGCAGCTTCCGGACTAGCGGGGCCTACAATGAGCAGTTCTTC
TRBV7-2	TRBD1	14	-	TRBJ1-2	CASRPRTGGSGYTF	TGTGCCAGCAGACCTAGGACAGGGGGAAGTGGCTACACCTTC
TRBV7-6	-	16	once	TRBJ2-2	CASSLVRGSNTGELFF	TGTGCCAGCAGCTTGGTTAGGGGGAGTAACACCGGGGAGCTGTTTTTT
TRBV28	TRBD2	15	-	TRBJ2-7	CASSPTSGSGYEQYF	TGTGCCAGCAGTCCGACTAGCGGGAGTGGATACGAGCAGTACTTC